The text below deals with one T cell receptor (beta chain). What it binds is unknown. This sample was taken from a study of beta chain features in type 1 diabetes. Expressed TCRB transcripts were sequenced after all isolated RNA was converted to cDNA. Sequenced by immunoSEQ multiplex PCR; TCRdb stores in-frame clones only, minus some. The sample consists of around 400,000 clones, around 12% of them appearing once. Trimming pared 4 bases from V and 1 base from J, leaving 12 bases between. CDR1 SGDLS and CDR2 YYNGEE come from the germline V gene. CDR3 length: 14 residues. Whole-study findings and limits: It was possible that PCR favored shorter templates, equally so in patients and controls.

Sequenced input: naive CD4+ T cells from blood. This chain links TRBV9 with TRBJ2-7; perhaps TRBD1 as D (5 bases). The TCR comes from a man between 18 and 29 years old in good health. The CDR3 sequence is CASSPRQSSYEQYF. The CDR3 bases are TGTGCCAGCAGCCCCAGACAGAGTTCCTACGAGCAGTACTTC.